Each of the 30 T cell receptor beta chains below was sequenced from the same sample in a study of CD8 T cells in Susac syndrome. RNA amounts of 0.5 to 1 ug underwent reverse transcription with random hexamers. TCRdb re-derived calls from the immunoSEQ multiplex PCR reads in MiXCR, one entry per CDR3 protein. The table shows roughly 180,000 distinct CDR3 sequences, with around 94% occurring only once. Sample: CD4+ T cells from PBMCs. The receptors derive from a human donor with Susac syndrome.

The chain uses TRBV25-1 and TRBJ1-1; a weak D match, TRBD1 (6 bases). The CDR3 covers 14 residues. The germline CDR1 and CDR2 sequences are MGHDK and SYGVNS. Between the trimmed V and J ends, which lost 8 bases and 4 bases, there was a span of 17 bases. The CDR3, as DNA: TGTGCCAGCCTCCCTCCGGGGGCCGGCACTGAAGCTTTCTTT. Amino acid sequence: CASLPPGAGTEAFF.

The chain combines TRBV6-6 with TRBJ1-1; D remains ambiguous. CDR1 MNHNY and CDR2 SVGAGI come from the germline V gene (reference sequence). The CDR3 contains 14 residues. V dropped 0 bases and J dropped 2 bases, with 7 bases sitting between them. The CDR3 region is CASSYSTVNTEAFF. CDR3 DNA sequence: TGTGCCAGCAGTTACTCAACAGTTAACACTGAAGCTTTCTTT.

The V and J genes are TRBV2 and TRBJ2-3, with a weak D call TRBD1 (6 bases). CDR1 SNHLY and CDR2 FYNNEI come from the germline V gene. The CDR3 covers 15 residues. The CDR3 DNA sequence: TGTGAGAGTGTGGAGAACAGTTTGGGGGCGGATACGCAGTATTTT. Translated: CESVENSLGADTQYF.

The chain employs TRBV30 and TRBJ2-7; 10 bases match TRBD2. V was pared by 3 bases and J by 2 bases, with 4 bases of the junction left unmatched. The length of the CDR3 is 14 residues. CDR1 is GTSNPN, CDR2 SVGIG, per germline (reference sequence). The DNA of the CDR3 is TGTGCCTGGAGCGGGACTAGCGTGGCCTACGAGCAGTACTTC. Its protein is CAWSGTSVAYEQYF.

This chain links TRBV12-3 or TRBV12-4 with TRBJ2-5, with a weak D call TRBD2 (6 bases). V lost 6 bases and J lost 10, with 21 bases in between. The CDR3 sequence is 14 residues long. CDR3 amino acids: CASSPTGSLRIQYF. In nucleotides, the CDR3 is TGTGCCAGCAGCCCTACCGGGAGCTTAAGAATCCAGTACTTC.

The genes are TRBV15 and TRBJ2-7; D possibly corresponds to TRBD1 (6 bases). V was clipped by 0 bases and J by 5 bases, with 14 bases between them. This CDR3 contains 15 residues. CDR1 LNHNV and CDR2 YYDKDF come from the germline V gene (reference sequence). The CDR3 DNA reads TGTGCCACCAGCAGAGATTTAGTGACAGGTAACGAGCAGTACTTC. Amino acids: CATSRDLVTGNEQYF.

The gene calls are TRBV28 and TRBJ1-1; D is unresolved. The V end lost 2 bases, the J end lost 4 bases, and 5 bases lay between the germline ends. This CDR3 region has 12 residues. Looked up from germline, CDR1 is MDHEN and CDR2 is SYDVKM. This chain's CDR3 is CASSLGVTEAFF. CDR3 nucleotides: TGTGCCAGCAGTTTAGGAGTCACTGAAGCTTTCTTT.

The chain links TRBV24-1 to TRBJ2-6; D remains unclear. The CDR3 totals 16 residues. V was clipped by 3 bases and J by 2 bases, with 10 bases between them. The V gene's germline CDR1 is KGHDR and CDR2 SFDVKD. The CDR3: CATSDPSGAGANVLTF. The CDR3, as DNA: TGTGCCACCAGTGATCCTTCGGGCGCTGGGGCCAACGTCCTGACTTTC.

V is TRBV6-6 and J is TRBJ2-3; the D gene is possibly TRBD2 (5 bases). This CDR3 contains 15 residues. CDR1 is MNHNY, CDR2 SVGAGI, per germline (reference sequence). V lost 2 bases, J lost 1 base, and 10 bases lay in between. The CDR3 here is CASSYRRAGTDTQYF. DNA for the CDR3: TGTGCCAGCAGTTACCGGCGGGCTGGCACAGATACGCAGTATTTT.

The chain links TRBV28 to TRBJ1-2; 9 bases fit TRBD1. V lost 6 bases to trimming and J lost 8 bases; unmatched junction nucleotides: 7. The germline gives CDR1 MDHEN, CDR2 SYDVKM. The CDR3 consists of 13 residues. The chain's CDR3 is CASRVQGARGYTF. CDR3 bases: TGTGCCAGCAGGGTACAGGGGGCTCGGGGCTACACCTTC.

The chain employs TRBV4-3 and TRBJ2-4; perhaps D is TRBD1 or TRBD2 (6 bases each). This CDR3 comprises 15 residues. V gave up 0 bases and J gave up 6 bases, with 12 bases separating them. Germline V lookup: CDR1 LGHNA, CDR2 YSLEER. As DNA, the CDR3 is TGCGCCAGCAGCCAAGATTACGGAGGGGGAAACATTCAGTACTTC. Translation gives CASSQDYGGGNIQYF.

The rearrangement uses TRBV29-1 and TRBJ2-7; D gene uncertain. Germline CDR1 is SQVTM and CDR2 is ANQGSEA. The CDR3 runs to 14 residues. The germline V and J ends were trimmed by 0 bases and 0 bases, with 9 bases remaining between them. The CDR3 region has the DNA TGCAGCGTTGAAGATCCGCGCTTCTCCTACGAGCAGTACTTC. It specifies CSVEDPRFSYEQYF.

The V gene is TRBV5-1, the J gene TRBJ1-2, with D perhaps matching TRBD1 (5 bases). The length of the CDR3 is 17 residues. V shed 0 bases and J shed 0 bases, with 15 bases lying between them. Germline CDR1 is SGHRS and CDR2 is YFSETQ. The CDR3 sequence: CASSLVSGRGSNYGYTF. The CDR3 DNA reads TGCGCCAGCAGCTTGGTCTCGGGACGGGGGTCTAACTATGGCTACACCTTC.

The chain combines TRBV25-1 with TRBJ2-7; tentative D call: TRBD2 (6 bases). This CDR3 region has 14 residues. Germline V gives CDR1 MGHDK, CDR2 SYGVNS. V was pared by 5 bases and J by 5 bases, with 16 bases between. CDR3 sequence (DNA): TGTGCCAGCAGTCGTCCCGGGACTTCTCACGAGCAGTACTTC. Residues: CASSRPGTSHEQYF.

This rearrangement joins TRBV4-1 to TRBJ2-1; D is undetermined. CDR1 and CDR2 from the germline V gene are MGHRA and YSYEKL. The CDR3 consists of 14 residues. V was trimmed by 0 bases and J by 10 bases, leaving 13 bases between them. As DNA, the CDR3 is TGCGCCAGCAGCCAAGATGAAAAGGGATGGGAGCAGTTCTTC. As protein: CASSQDEKGWEQFF.

This chain uses TRBV6-2 or TRBV6-3 with TRBJ2-2; 9 bases are shared with TRBD2. The CDR3 covers 15 residues. V shed 5 bases, J shed 4 bases, and the junction held 5 bases outside the gene matches. The V gene's germline CDR1 is MNHEY and CDR2 SVGEGT. The CDR3: CASSLLAGVTGELFF. The CDR3 nucleotides are TGTGCCAGCAGTCTTTTAGCGGGAGTCACCGGGGAGCTGTTTTTT.

The rearrangement links TRBV7-2 to TRBJ1-1; perhaps TRBD1 as D (5 bases). Germline CDR1 and CDR2: SGHTA and FQGNSA. The CDR3 loop spans 14 amino acids. V shed 3 bases and J shed 1 base, with 9 bases lying between them. The CDR3 coding sequence is TGTGCCAGCAGCTTGGGACCGACGAACACTGAAGCTTTCTTT. Translation: CASSLGPTNTEAFF.

The chain joins TRBV18 to TRBJ1-1; no firm D call. V was clipped by 6 bases and J by 4 bases, with 18 bases between them. The CDR3 length is 15 residues. Per the germline V gene, CDR1 is KGHSH and CDR2 is LQKENI. The CDR3 DNA sequence: TGTGCCAGCTCCCTCGAGGGAGGGTCGGGCACTGAAGCTTTCTTT. This translates into CASSLEGGSGTEAFF.

This clonotype was seen once. This chain uses TRBV30 with TRBJ1-2; a weak D match, TRBD1 (5 bases). Germline CDR1 GTSNPN, CDR2 SVGIG (reference sequence). CDR3 size: 13 residues. The germline V and J ends were trimmed by 0 bases and 8 bases, with 13 bases remaining between them. The DNA of the CDR3 is TGTGCCTGGAGTGTACGAGATGGGGGAGGCTACACCTTC. This translates into CAWSVRDGGGYTF. The variable domain in full, completed from reference TRBV30 and TRBJ1-2, reads SQTIHQWPATLVQPVGSPLSLECTVEGTSNPNLYWYRQAAGRGLQLLFYSVGIGQISSEVPQNLSASRPQDRQFILSSKKLLLSDSGFYLCAWSVRDGGGYTFGSGTRLTVV.

This clonotype was seen a single time. The CDR3 region is CASSPTGVGGYTF. The CDR3 DNA follows: TGTGCCAGCTCACCAACAGGGGTAGGAGGCTACACCTTC. The rearrangement uses TRBV18 and TRBJ1-2, with 7 positions matching TRBD1. The CDR3 extends over 13 amino acids. V was clipped by 2 bases and J by 8 bases; unmatched bases: 5. CDR1 is KGHSH and CDR2 is LQKENI in the germline V gene.

V is TRBV5-1 and J is TRBJ2-6; no clear D gene. Trimming took 4 bases from V and 4 from J, leaving 9 bases between them. The germline CDR1 and CDR2 sequences are SGHRS and YFSETQ. The CDR3 has 14 residues. CDR3 in DNA: TGCGCCAGCAGCCCAATGACAGGGGCCAACGTCCTGACTTTC. Protein: CASSPMTGANVLTF.

The genes are TRBV7-8 and TRBJ1-4; a possible D gene is TRBD1 (6 bases). Germline CDR1 and CDR2: SGHVS and FQNEAQ. The CDR3 length is 15 residues. Trimming took off 5 bases at V and 5 bases at J, with 15 bases between the two ends. CDR3 amino acids: CASSDSGQANEKLFF. The CDR3 region has the DNA TGTGCCAGCAGCGACTCGGGACAAGCAAATGAAAAACTGTTTTTT.

This chain links TRBV20-1 with TRBJ2-6, with D perhaps TRBD1 or TRBD2 (5 bases each). This CDR3 is 16 amino acids long. Germline V CDR1 and CDR2: DFQATT, SNEGSKA (reference sequence). Written as DNA, the CDR3 is TGCGCATGGGAAGGGACGGCCAACTCTGGGGCCAACGTCCTGACTTTC. Amino acid sequence: CAWEGTANSGANVLTF.

The chain is built from TRBV15 and TRBJ1-4; D remains ambiguous. There are 13 residues in the CDR3. V lost 5 bases, J lost 3 bases, and 7 bases lay in between. The V gene's germline CDR1 is LNHNV and CDR2 YYDKDF (reference sequence). The CDR3 DNA is TGTGCCACCAGCTGGGCCGCTAATGAAAAACTGTTTTTT. It codes for CATSWAANEKLFF.

The DNA of the CDR3 is TGTGCCAGCAGTGACGGCAGAATGGGCAGGGGGGAGCAGTTCTTC. It encodes CASSDGRMGRGEQFF. The V call is TRBV6-1, the J call TRBJ2-1, with 7 nucleotides matching TRBD1. The CDR3 spans 15 residues. From germline, CDR1 is MNHNS and CDR2 SASEGT. Losses at the gene ends were 3 bases for V and 10 bases for J; bases not matched to a gene: 12.

The chain employs TRBV5-1 and TRBJ2-1; 9 nucleotides align to TRBD1. Germline CDR1 reads SGHRS; CDR2 reads YFSETQ. The CDR3 consists of 16 residues. After removal of 3 bases from V and 7 bases from J, the junction contained 11 bases not matched to a gene. The CDR3: CASSWRTGDMGNEQFF. The CDR3 DNA reads TGCGCCAGCAGCTGGCGGACAGGGGACATGGGGAATGAGCAGTTCTTC.

This chain uses TRBV6-5 with TRBJ2-7; 10 bases align to TRBD2. The CDR3 runs to 14 residues. The junction had 7 bases not matched to a gene; V was cut back by 5 bases and J by 6 bases. The germline V gene has CDR1 MNHEY and CDR2 SVGAGI. The chain's CDR3 is CASSRLAGVFEQYF. The CDR3 nucleotides read TGTGCCAGCAGTCGCCTAGCGGGAGTATTCGAGCAGTACTTC.

V gene TRBV11-2 combines with J gene TRBJ2-7; TRBD2 matches at 7 bases. This CDR3 spans 15 amino acids. V shed 3 bases, J shed 1 base, and the junction held 6 bases outside the gene matches. The germline V gene has CDR1 SGHAT and CDR2 FQNNGV. CDR3 loop: CASSLSTGGSYEQYF. In DNA form, the CDR3 reads TGTGCCAGCAGCTTGAGTACGGGAGGTTCCTACGAGCAGTACTTC.

The chain combines TRBV5-4 with TRBJ2-1, with D perhaps matching TRBD1 (6 bases). V was trimmed by 0 bases and J by 1 base, leaving 11 bases between them. Germline CDR1 SGHNT, CDR2 YYREEE (reference sequence). The CDR3 runs to 16 residues. The CDR3 nucleotides read TGTGCCAGCAGCTTGGAAGGACAGATATCCTACAATGAGCAGTTCTTC. It yields the protein CASSLEGQISYNEQFF.

The gene calls are TRBV20-1 and TRBJ2-7; D not resolved. The germline gives CDR1 DFQATT, CDR2 SNEGSKA (reference sequence). The CDR3 consists of 14 residues. V lost 0 bases and J lost 2, with 11 bases in between. The CDR3 here is CSARDRNRPYEQYF. The CDR3 DNA sequence: TGCAGTGCTAGAGATCGGAATAGGCCCTACGAGCAGTACTTC.